Presented here are 11 T cell receptor beta chains from one specimen sequenced in a study of T cell repertoires in cytomegalovirus infection. TCRdb ran MiXCR on the reads and lists one entry per CDR3 protein. Among about 450,000 distinct CDR3 sequences listed, roughly 30% were seen once. Sequenced: PBMCs. Receptors originate from a human donor in good health (CMV status not recorded). Some clones in this sample may be carry-over from other donors' samples.

This clonotype was seen at least ten times. CDR3 residues: CASSLVSSGGGYTF. CDR3 in DNA: TGTGCCAGCAGCTTAGTATCCTCGGGAGGCGGCTACACCTTC. The rearrangement links TRBV7-9 to TRBJ1-2; D unresolved. Germline V gives CDR1 SEHNR, CDR2 FQNEAQ (reference sequence). V was shortened by 1 base and J by 8 bases, with 14 bases between the two germline ends. The CDR3 consists of 14 residues.

V and J are TRBV12-3 or TRBV12-4 and TRBJ1-2; D is perhaps TRBD1 (6 bases). V was pared by 3 bases and J by 7 bases, with 15 bases between. The CDR3 consists of 14 residues. CDR3 sequence: CASSFLGASGGYTF. CDR3 coding DNA: TGTGCCAGCAGTTTTTTGGGGGCCAGTGGTGGCTACACCTTC.

The V call is TRBV7-9, the J call TRBJ1-6; the D is unclear. The CDR3 covers 11 residues. Germline CDR1 reads SEHNR; CDR2 reads FQNEAQ (reference sequence). V was trimmed by 6 bases and J by 14 bases, leaving 11 bases between them. The CDR3 loop reads CASSEGSALHF. The CDR3 coding sequence is TGTGCCAGCAGTGAAGGGAGTGCCCTCCACTTT.

The table lists this clonotype with a count of one. V is TRBV14 and J is TRBJ2-5; D is undetermined. Germline V gene lookup returns CDR1 SGHDN and CDR2 FVKESK. This CDR3 has 14 amino acids. Deletions cut 2 bases from V and 5 bases from J, with 12 bases between. The CDR3 nucleotides are TGTGCCAGCAGCCAAAATGGACCCTTGGAGACCCAGTACTTC. Its translation is CASSQNGPLETQYF.

This clonotype was counted at least ten times. CDR3: CASSSRLAGGPGTNEQYF. The CDR3 bases are TGTGCCAGCAGCTCCAGACTAGCGGGGGGGCCCGGGACCAACGAGCAGTACTTC. The chain joins TRBV7-2 to TRBJ2-7; 14 bases are shared with TRBD2. In germline, CDR1 is SGHTA, CDR2 FQGNSA. The CDR3 runs 18 residues. The junction had 13 bases not matched to a gene; V was cut back by 4 bases and J by 5 bases.

This clonotype has at least ten counts. The chain couples TRBV6-6 to TRBJ2-5, with 9 bases fitting TRBD2. Germline V gene data show CDR1 as MNHNY and CDR2 as SVGAGI (reference sequence). The CDR3 loop spans 17 amino acids. The V and J ends lost 4 bases and 2 bases, in that order; junction bases with no gene match: 11. Here the CDR3 reads CASSFGPSGASQETQYF. CDR3 coding DNA: TGTGCCAGCAGTTTCGGGCCTAGCGGGGCGTCACAAGAGACCCAGTACTTC.

The chain couples TRBV19 to TRBJ1-4; D is unresolved. Germline loops: CDR1 LNHDA, CDR2 SQIVND (reference sequence). V lost 5 bases, J lost 3 bases, and 13 bases lay in between. There are 15 residues in the CDR3. The CDR3 DNA follows: TGTGCCAGTAGTTCCGGGTCGCACCCTAATGAAAAACTGTTTTTT. Protein product: CASSSGSHPNEKLFF.

This clonotype was seen more than once but under ten times. V and J are TRBV2 and TRBJ1-1, with D uncertain. This CDR3 region has 13 residues. Germline V gene lookup returns CDR1 SNHLY and CDR2 FYNNEI. Trimming left V 3 bases short and J 3 bases short, with 8 bases between. The CDR3 loop reads CASSEGIYTEAFF. Here the CDR3 DNA reads TGTGCCAGCAGTGAGGGGATTTACACTGAAGCTTTCTTT.

The genes are TRBV15 and TRBJ1-1; 8 positions agree with TRBD1. Germline values: CDR1 LNHNV, CDR2 YYDKDF (reference sequence). This CDR3 is built from 15 residues. The J segment lost 1 base and the V segment lost 4 bases, leaving 5 bases of the junction unmatched. CDR3 sequence reads: CATSNDRGGNTEAFF. The CDR3 nucleotides are TGTGCCACCAGCAACGACAGGGGAGGGAACACTGAAGCTTTCTTT.

This clonotype was detected only a few times. The V and J genes are TRBV6-2 or TRBV6-3 and TRBJ2-1, with TRBD1 as a possible D gene (5 bases). The CDR3 sequence is 16 residues long. Germline values: CDR1 MNHEY, CDR2 SVGEGT. The V end lost 7 bases, the J end lost 6 bases, and 22 bases lay between the germline ends. The DNA of the CDR3 is TGTGCCAGCAAACCCCCCGACGGCTCCCAGGGCAATGAGCAGTTCTTC. This gives the protein CASKPPDGSQGNEQFF.

This clonotype was detected many times. The chain employs TRBV7-8 and TRBJ2-3, with 11 bases that match TRBD1. Germline CDR1 SGHVS, CDR2 FQNEAQ. Germline trimming cut 4 bases from V and 2 bases from J; bases unmatched to any gene: 5. The CDR3 totals 16 residues. CDR3 protein: CASSSRDRGITDTQYF. In nucleotides, the CDR3 is TGTGCCAGCAGCTCCCGGGACAGGGGGATCACAGATACGCAGTATTTT.